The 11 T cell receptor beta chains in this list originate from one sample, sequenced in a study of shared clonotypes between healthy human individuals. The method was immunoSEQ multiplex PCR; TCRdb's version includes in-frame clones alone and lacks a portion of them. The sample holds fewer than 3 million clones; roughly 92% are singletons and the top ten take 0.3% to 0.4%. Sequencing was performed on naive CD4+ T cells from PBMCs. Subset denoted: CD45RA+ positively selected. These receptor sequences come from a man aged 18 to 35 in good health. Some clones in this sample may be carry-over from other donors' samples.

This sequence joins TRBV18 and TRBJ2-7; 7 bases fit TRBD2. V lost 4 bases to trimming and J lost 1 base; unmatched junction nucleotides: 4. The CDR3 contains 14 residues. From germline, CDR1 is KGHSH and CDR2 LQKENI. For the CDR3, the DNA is TGTGCCAGCTCACACTCAGCGGGGTCCTACGAGCAGTACTTC. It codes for CASSHSAGSYEQYF.

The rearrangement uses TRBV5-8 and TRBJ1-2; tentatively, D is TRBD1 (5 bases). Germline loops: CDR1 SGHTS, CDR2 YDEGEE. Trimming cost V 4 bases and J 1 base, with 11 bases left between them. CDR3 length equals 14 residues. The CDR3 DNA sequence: TGTGCCAGCAGCACGGGTCAGGGTAACTATGGCTACACCTTC. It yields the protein CASSTGQGNYGYTF.

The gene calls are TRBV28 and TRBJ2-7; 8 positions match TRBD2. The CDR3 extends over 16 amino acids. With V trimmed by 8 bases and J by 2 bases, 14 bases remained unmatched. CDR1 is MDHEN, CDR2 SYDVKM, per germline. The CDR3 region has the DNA TGTGCCAGCCCCCCCGCCGGGGGGGCGCTCCCCTACGAGCAGTACTTC. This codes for CASPPAGGALPYEQYF.

CDR3 coding DNA: TGTGCCTGGAGTGTACAGGGGGTTCGCTACACCTTC. Protein sequence: CAWSVQGVRYTF. The rearrangement uses TRBV30 and TRBJ1-2, with 8 bases matching TRBD1. The V and J ends lost 0 bases and 9 bases, in that order; junction bases with no gene match: 3. CDR1 and CDR2 (germline): GTSNPN, SVGIG (reference sequence). The CDR3 runs to 12 residues.

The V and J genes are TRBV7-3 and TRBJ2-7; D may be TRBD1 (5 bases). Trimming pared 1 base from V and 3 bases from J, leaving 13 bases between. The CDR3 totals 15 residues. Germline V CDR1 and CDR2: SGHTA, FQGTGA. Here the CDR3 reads CASSLIAGPSYEQYF. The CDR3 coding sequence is TGTGCCAGCAGCTTAATCGCAGGGCCAAGCTACGAGCAGTACTTC.

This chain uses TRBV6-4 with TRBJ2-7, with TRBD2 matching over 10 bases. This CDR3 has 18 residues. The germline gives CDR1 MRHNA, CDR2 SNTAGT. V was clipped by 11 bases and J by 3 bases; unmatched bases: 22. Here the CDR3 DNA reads TGTGCCGCCTGCGGAGGGAGCGGGAGGGCCAGTATCTTCTACGAGCAGTACTTC. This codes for CAACGGSGRASIFYEQYF.

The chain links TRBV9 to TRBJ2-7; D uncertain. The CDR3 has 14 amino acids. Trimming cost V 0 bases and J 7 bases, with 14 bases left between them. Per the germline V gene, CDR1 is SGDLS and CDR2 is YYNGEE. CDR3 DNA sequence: TGTGCCAGCAGCGTAGAACCGTTTTTTAAGGAGCAGTACTTC. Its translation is CASSVEPFFKEQYF.

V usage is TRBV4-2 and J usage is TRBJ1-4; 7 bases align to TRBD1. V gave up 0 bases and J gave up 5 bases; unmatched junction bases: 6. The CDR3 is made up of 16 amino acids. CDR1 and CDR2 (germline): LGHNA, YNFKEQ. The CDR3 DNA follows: TGTGCCAGCAGCCAAGAGCCAGGGGGACCCAATGAAAAACTGTTTTTT. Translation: CASSQEPGGPNEKLFF.

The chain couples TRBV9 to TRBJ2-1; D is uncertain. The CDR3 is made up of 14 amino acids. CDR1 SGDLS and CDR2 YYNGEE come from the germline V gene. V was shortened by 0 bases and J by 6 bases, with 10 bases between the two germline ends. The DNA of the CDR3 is TGTGCCAGCAGCGTAGGTTCGGGTGCCAATGAGCAGTTCTTC. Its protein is CASSVGSGANEQFF.

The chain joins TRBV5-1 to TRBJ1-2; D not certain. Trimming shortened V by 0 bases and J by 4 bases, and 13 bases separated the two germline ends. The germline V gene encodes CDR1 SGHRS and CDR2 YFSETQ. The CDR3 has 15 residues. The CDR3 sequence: CASSLVASIPYGYTF. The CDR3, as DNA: TGCGCCAGCAGCTTGGTAGCAAGCATCCCCTATGGCTACACCTTC.

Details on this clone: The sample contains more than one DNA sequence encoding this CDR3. Here the CDR3 DNA reads TGTGCCAGCAGCGTCCTCAGTGGCTCCTACAATGAGCAGTTCTTC. Protein: CASSVLSGSYNEQFF. The V gene is TRBV9, the J gene TRBJ2-1, with unresolved D. There are 15 residues in the CDR3. V lost 2 bases, J lost 0 bases, and 9 bases lay in between. In germline, CDR1 is SGDLS, CDR2 YYNGEE. Full variable domain (outside the CDR3, taken from reference TRBV9 and TRBJ2-1): DSGVTQTPKHLITATGQRVTLRCSPRSGDLSVYWYQQSLDQGLQFLIQYYNGEERAKGNILERFSAQQFPDLHSELNLSSLELGDSALYFCASSVLSGSYNEQFFGPGTRLTVL.